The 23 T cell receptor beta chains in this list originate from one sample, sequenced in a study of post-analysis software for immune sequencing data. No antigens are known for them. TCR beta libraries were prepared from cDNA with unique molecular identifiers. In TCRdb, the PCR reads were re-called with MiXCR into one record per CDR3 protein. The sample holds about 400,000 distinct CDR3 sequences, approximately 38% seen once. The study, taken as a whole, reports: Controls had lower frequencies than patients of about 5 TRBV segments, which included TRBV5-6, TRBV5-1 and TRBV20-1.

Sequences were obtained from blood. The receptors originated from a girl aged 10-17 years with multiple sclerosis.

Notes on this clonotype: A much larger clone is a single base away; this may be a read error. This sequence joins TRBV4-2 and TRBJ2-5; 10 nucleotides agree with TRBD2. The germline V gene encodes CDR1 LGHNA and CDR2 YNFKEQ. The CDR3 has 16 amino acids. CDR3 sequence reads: CASNQASLAGEETQYF. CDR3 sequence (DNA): TGTGCCAGCAACCAAGCGTCGCTAGCGGGGGAAGAGACCCAGTACTTC.

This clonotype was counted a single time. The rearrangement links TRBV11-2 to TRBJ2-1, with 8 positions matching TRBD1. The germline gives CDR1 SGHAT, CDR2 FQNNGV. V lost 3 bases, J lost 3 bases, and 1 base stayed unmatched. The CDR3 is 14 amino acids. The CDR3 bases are TGTGCCAGCAGCTTTGGGACAGGCTACAATGAGCAGTTCTTC. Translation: CASSFGTGYNEQFF. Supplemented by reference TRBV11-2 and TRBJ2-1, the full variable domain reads EAGVAQSPRYKIIEKRQSVAFWCNPISGHATLYWYQQILGQGPKLLIQFQNNGVVDDSQLPKDRFSAERLKGVDSTLKIQPAKLEDSAVYLCASSFGTGYNEQFFGPGTRLTVL.

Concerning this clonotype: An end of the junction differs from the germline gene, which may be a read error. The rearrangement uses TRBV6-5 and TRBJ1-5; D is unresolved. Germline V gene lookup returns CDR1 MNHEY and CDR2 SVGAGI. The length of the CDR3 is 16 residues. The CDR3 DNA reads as TGTGCCAGCAGTTACTCGAGAGTAACTAGCAATCAGCCCCGGCATTTT. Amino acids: CASSYSRVTSNQPRHF.

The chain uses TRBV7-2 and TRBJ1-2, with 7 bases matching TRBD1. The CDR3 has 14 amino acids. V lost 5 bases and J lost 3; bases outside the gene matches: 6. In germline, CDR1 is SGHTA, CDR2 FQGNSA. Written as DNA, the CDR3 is TGTGCCAGCAGCCAACCCGGACAGGACTATGGCTACACCTTC. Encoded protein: CASSQPGQDYGYTF.

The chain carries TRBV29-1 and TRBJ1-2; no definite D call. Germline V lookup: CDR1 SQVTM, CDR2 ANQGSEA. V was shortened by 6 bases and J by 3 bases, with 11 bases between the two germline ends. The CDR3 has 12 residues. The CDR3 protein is CSVEDGYYGYTF. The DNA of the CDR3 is TGCAGCGTCGAGGACGGCTACTATGGCTACACCTTC.

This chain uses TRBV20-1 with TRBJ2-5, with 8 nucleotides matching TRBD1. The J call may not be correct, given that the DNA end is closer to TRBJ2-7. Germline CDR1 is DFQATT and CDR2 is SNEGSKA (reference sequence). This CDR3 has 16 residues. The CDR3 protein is CSASPVEDRVCREQYF. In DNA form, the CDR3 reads TGCAGTGCTAGTCCAGTGGAGGACAGGGTTTGCCGCGAGCAGTACTTC.

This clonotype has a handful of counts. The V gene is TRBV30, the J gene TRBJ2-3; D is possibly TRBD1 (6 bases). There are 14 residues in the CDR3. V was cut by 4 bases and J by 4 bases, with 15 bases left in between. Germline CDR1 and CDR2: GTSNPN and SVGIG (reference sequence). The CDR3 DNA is TGTGCCTGGACGGTGGGGGCGGTCCCAGATACGCAGTATTTT. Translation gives CAWTVGAVPDTQYF.

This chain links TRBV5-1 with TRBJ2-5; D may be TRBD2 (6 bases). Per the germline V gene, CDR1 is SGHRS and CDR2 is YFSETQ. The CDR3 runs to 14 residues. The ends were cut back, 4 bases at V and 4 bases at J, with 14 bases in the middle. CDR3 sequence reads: CASSGDTGVETQYF. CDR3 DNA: TGCGCCAGCAGCGGAGACACGGGAGTAGAGACCCAGTACTTC.

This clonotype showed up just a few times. The CDR3: CATKDADTQYF. The DNA for the CDR3 is TGTGCCACCAAAGACGCAGATACGCAGTATTTT. The chain employs TRBV24-1 and TRBJ2-3; unclear D gene. This CDR3 is 11 amino acids long. CDR1 and CDR2 from the germline V gene are KGHDR and SFDVKD. V lost 8 bases and J lost 4, with 6 bases in between.

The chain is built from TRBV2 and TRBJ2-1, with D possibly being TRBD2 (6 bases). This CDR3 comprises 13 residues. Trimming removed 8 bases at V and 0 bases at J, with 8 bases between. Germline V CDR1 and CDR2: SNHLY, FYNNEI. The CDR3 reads CASEAGSYNEQFF. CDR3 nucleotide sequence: TGTGCCAGCGAAGCGGGCTCCTACAATGAGCAGTTCTTC.

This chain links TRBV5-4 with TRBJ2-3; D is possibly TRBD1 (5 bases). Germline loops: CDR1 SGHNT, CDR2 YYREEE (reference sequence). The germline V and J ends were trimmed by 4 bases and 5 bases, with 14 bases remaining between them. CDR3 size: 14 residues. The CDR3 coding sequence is TGTGCCAGCAGCCGAAGGGAAGGGGTAGATACGCAGTATTTT. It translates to CASSRREGVDTQYF.

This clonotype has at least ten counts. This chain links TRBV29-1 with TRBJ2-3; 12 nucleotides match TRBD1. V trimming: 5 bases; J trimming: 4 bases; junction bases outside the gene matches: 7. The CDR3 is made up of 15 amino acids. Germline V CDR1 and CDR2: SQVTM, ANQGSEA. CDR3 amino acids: CSVLVGTGGADTQYF. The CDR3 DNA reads TGCAGCGTTCTTGTAGGGACAGGGGGCGCAGATACGCAGTATTTT.

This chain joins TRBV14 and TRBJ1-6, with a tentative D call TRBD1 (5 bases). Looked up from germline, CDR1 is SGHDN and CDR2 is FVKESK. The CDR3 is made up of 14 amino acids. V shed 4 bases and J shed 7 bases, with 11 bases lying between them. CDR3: CASSLVGGNSPLHF. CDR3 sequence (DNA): TGTGCCAGCAGCCTAGTTGGGGGAAATTCACCCCTCCACTTT.

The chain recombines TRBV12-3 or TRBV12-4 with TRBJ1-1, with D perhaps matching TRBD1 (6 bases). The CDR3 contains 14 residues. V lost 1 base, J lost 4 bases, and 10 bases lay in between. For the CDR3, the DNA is TGTGCCAGCAGTTTAGGACAGGACTTCACTGAAGCTTTCTTT. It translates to CASSLGQDFTEAFF.

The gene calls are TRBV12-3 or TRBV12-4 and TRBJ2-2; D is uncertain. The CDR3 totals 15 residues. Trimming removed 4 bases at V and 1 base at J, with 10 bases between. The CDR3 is CASSSPFGNTGELFF. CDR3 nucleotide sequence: TGTGCCAGCAGTTCCCCCTTCGGGAACACCGGGGAGCTGTTTTTT.

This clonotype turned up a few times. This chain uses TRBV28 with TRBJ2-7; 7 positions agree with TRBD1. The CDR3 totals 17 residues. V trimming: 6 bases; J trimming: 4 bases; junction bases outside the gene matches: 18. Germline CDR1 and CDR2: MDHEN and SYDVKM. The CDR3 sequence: CASSSHGVETGIYEQYF. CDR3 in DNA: TGTGCCAGCAGCTCCCATGGTGTCGAGACAGGGATTTACGAGCAGTACTTC.

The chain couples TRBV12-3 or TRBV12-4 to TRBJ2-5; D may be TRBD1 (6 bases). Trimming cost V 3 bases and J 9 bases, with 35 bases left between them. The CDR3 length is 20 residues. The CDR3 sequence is CASSFGQNPRVLSMVGAQYF. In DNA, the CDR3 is TGTGCCAGCAGTTTTGGACAGAACCCAAGAGTATTATCGATGGTCGGGGCCCAGTACTTC.

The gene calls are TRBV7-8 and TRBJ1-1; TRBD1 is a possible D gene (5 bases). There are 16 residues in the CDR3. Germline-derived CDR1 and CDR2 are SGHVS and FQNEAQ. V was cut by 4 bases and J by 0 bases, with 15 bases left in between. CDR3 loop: CASSSRAGQLNTEAFF. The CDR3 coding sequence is TGTGCCAGCAGCTCCAGGGCCGGGCAGTTGAACACTGAAGCTTTCTTT.

Here the CDR3 DNA reads TGCGCCAGCAGCCGACAGGGGGAATATCCTAATGAAAAACTGTTTTTT. Translating it yields CASSRQGEYPNEKLFF. V and J are TRBV4-3 and TRBJ1-4, with 9 bases that match TRBD1. The CDR3 consists of 16 residues. V shed 4 bases and J 3 bases; nucleotides not matched to a gene: 6. Germline V gene data show CDR1 as LGHNA and CDR2 as YSLEER.

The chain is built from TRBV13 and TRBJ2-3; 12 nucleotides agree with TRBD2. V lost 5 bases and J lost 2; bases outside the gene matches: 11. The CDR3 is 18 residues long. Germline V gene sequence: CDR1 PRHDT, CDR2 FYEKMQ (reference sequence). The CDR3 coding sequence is TGTGCCAGCAGCCGACTAGCGGGGGCCCCTGGTATCACAGATACGCAGTATTTT. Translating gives CASSRLAGAPGITDTQYF.

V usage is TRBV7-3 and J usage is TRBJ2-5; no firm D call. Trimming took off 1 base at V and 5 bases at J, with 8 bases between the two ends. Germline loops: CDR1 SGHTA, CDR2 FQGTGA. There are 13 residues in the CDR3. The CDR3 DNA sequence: TGTGCCAGCAGCTTAAGACCACCGGAGACCCAGTACTTC. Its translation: CASSLRPPETQYF.

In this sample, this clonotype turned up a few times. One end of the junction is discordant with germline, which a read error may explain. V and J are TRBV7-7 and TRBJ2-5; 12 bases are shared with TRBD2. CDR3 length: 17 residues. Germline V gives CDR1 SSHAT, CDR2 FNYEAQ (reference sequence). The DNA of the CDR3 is TGTGCTAGCAGCCTAAGAACGACTAGCGGGGGCCAAGAGACCCAGTACTTC. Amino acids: CASSLRTTSGGQETQYF.

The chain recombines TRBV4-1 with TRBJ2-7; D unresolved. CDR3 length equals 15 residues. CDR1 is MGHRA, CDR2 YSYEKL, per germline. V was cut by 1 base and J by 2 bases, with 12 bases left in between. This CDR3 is CASSQGRDIAYEQYF. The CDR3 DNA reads TGCGCCAGCAGCCAAGGGCGAGACATAGCCTACGAGCAGTACTTC.